This T cell receptor (beta chain) was profiled in a study of T cells after yellow fever vaccination. At the level of the study: It was SMART-Seq v4 Ultra Low Input that prepared the fractions with low cell numbers.

This CDR3 region has 14 residues. The germline V and J ends were trimmed by 4 bases and 8 bases, with 15 bases remaining between them. Germline values: CDR1 SGHNT, CDR2 YYREEE (reference sequence). Universal primer sites and UMIs were introduced during 5'RACE template-switching synthesis of TCR cDNA. TCRdb processed the 5' RACE reads anew with MiXCR; each CDR3 protein has one entry. This table holds nearly 300,000 distinct CDR3 sequences, 7.5% to 9% found once. Details on this clonotype: Its antigen is not identified.

Study-wide results and caveats: Weaker in magnitude, the secondary response showed a faster peak on day 5 versus 15. Once the booster was given, most primary-vaccination clones reappeared, at just under 98% for CD4 and more than 85% for CD8.

The chain combines TRBV5-4 with TRBJ2-2; D might be TRBD1 (6 bases). This TCR came from a man aged 18 to 30 who received the YFV17D yellow fever vaccine. Sequenced material: CD4+ T cells sorted from PBMCs, taken 5 days after the yellow fever booster vaccination. The CDR3 loop reads CASSRGGESGELFF. The CDR3 nucleotides are TGTGCCAGCAGCCGAGGGGGAGAATCGGGGGAGCTGTTTTTT.